The source of this T cell receptor beta chain is a study of shared clonotypes between healthy human individuals. Study summary: Each donor's CD8 memory used one plate, CD8 naive two, each CD4 subset three. Study-wide results and limits: Estimated richness values were generally larger in naive subsets than in memory subsets.

CD45RO-negative, CCR7-positively selected cells formed the naive CD8 fraction, excluding terminally differentiated effector memory CD45RA+ cells. Details on this clone: Antigen: not known.

The CDR3 covers 14 residues. Between the trimmed V and J ends, which lost 2 bases and 3 bases, there was a span of 9 bases. The germline V gene encodes CDR1 SGHDT and CDR2 YYEEEE. Measured with immunoSEQ multiplex PCR; TCRdb has only the in-frame clones, and not every one. The sample yields about 2,100,000 clones, 93% seen once. The source of this sequence is a man between 18 and 35 years old in good health. Some clones in this sample may be carry-over from other donors' samples. This chain connects TRBV5-6 to TRBJ1-5; D possibly corresponds to TRBD1 (5 bases). Sequenced input: naive CD8+ T cells from PBMCs. CDR3 sequence: CASSLGVYNQPQHF. The CDR3 nucleotides read TGTGCCAGCAGCTTAGGGGTTTACAATCAGCCCCAGCATTTT.